This passage covers 6 T cell receptor beta chains from one sample sequenced in a study of OX40 agonist ivuxolimab in advanced cancers. Receptor libraries were prepared by the immunoSEQ multiplex PCR assay. The table comes from immuneACCESS by way of TCRdb, which keeps in-frame sequences with V and J called. Part of the clones is missing from these tables; in studies checked, under half for an unresolved V gene and the rest for unknown reasons. The sample yields about 73,000 clones; roughly 90% were counted once. Clones ranked in the top ten supply roughly 0.5% of the sample. The source material was CD4+ or CD8+ T cells sorted from blood, sampled in a trial of the OX40 agonist ivuxolimab. These receptors were taken from an adult with an advanced solid tumor such as melanoma, head and neck, liver or kidney cancer.

The chain is built from TRBV9 and TRBJ2-5; tentatively, D is TRBD1 or TRBD2 (6 bases each). The CDR3 has 15 residues. V gave up 0 bases and J gave up 6 bases, with 15 bases separating them. Germline V gives CDR1 SGDLS, CDR2 YYNGEE. The CDR3 sequence: CASSVEGGALKTQYF. The CDR3 DNA follows: TGTGCCAGCAGCGTAGAGGGGGGCGCACTGAAGACCCAGTACTTC.

This chain links TRBV19 with TRBJ2-1, with 12 bases fitting TRBD2. Losses at the gene ends were 5 bases for V and 6 bases for J; bases not matched to a gene: 14. Germline CDR1 reads LNHDA; CDR2 reads SQIVND (reference sequence). CDR3 length: 18 amino acids. The CDR3 reads CASSLRTSGIGSFNEQFF. The DNA of the CDR3 is TGTGCCAGTAGTTTGAGGACTAGCGGGATTGGATCGTTCAATGAGCAGTTCTTC. Variable domain in full (rest from reference TRBV19 and TRBJ2-1): DGGITQSPKYLFRKEGQNVTLSCEQNLNHDAMYWYRQDPGQGLRLIYYSQIVNDFQKGDIAEGYSVSREKKESFPLTVTSAQKNPTAFYLCASSLRTSGIGSFNEQFFGPGTRLTVL.

Concerning this clone: Other DNA sequences in the sample encode the same CDR3. The chain joins TRBV19 to TRBJ2-2; tentatively, D is TRBD2 (7 bases). Germline loops: CDR1 LNHDA, CDR2 SQIVND (reference sequence). The ends were cut back, 3 bases at V and 5 bases at J, with 13 bases in the middle. The CDR3 is 15 amino acids. The CDR3 DNA sequence: TGTGCCAGTAGTATCGGGGGGCGGTATACCGGGGAGCTGTTTTTT. Protein: CASSIGGRYTGELFF.

The V and J genes are TRBV19 and TRBJ1-3; no definite D call. This CDR3 is built from 17 residues. The germline V and J ends were trimmed by 3 bases and 0 bases, with 15 bases remaining between them. The germline V gene encodes CDR1 LNHDA and CDR2 SQIVND (reference sequence). The CDR3 sequence: CASSMGFSAISGNTIYF. The CDR3, as DNA: TGTGCCAGTAGTATGGGCTTCAGCGCTATCTCTGGAAACACCATATATTTT.

The rearrangement links TRBV14 to TRBJ2-3; no clear D gene. V was cut by 1 base and J by 6 bases, with 11 bases left in between. The CDR3 loop spans 14 amino acids. In germline, CDR1 is SGHDN, CDR2 FVKESK. CDR3 DNA: TGTGCCAGCAGCCAAGGCCCCACTTTCGATACGCAGTATTTT. This translates into CASSQGPTFDTQYF.

This clone was seen just once. The gene calls are TRBV7-9 and TRBJ2-7; 8 bases agree with TRBD2. Trimming cost V 5 bases and J 0 bases; bases outside gene matches: 6. CDR1 SEHNR and CDR2 FQNEAQ come from the germline V gene (reference sequence). The CDR3 is 15 residues long. CDR3 coding DNA: TGTGCCAGCAGCGGGGGTAGCGGGGTCTCCTACGAGCAGTACTTC. Translated: CASSGGSGVSYEQYF.